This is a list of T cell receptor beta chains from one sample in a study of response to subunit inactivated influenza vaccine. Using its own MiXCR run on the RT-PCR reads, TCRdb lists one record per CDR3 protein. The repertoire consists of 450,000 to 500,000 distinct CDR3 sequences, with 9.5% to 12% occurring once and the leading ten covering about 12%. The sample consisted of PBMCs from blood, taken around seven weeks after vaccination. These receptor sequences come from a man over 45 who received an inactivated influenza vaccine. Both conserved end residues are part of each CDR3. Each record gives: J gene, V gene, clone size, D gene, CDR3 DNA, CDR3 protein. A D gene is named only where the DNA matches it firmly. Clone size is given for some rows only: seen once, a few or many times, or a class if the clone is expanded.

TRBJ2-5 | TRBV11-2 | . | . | TGTGCCAGCAGCTGGGGCTCTGGGACCCAGTACTTC | CASSWGSGTQYF
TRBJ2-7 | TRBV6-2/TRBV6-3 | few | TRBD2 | TGTGCCAGCAGTGCGCCGGGAGGGCCCTACGAGCAGTACTTC | CASSAPGGPYEQYF
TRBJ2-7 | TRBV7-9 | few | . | TGTGCCAGCAGCTTAGATCGGGAGACCCCGGAGCAGTACTTC | CASSLDRETPEQYF
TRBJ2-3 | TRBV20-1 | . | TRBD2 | TGCAGTGCTAGAGAAACTACTAGCGGGAGGACCTCTCCCACAGATACGCAGTATTTT | CSARETTSGRTSPTDTQYF
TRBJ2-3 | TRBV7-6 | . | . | TGTGCCAGCAGTTCGGTCGGACTTACAGATACGCAGTATTTT | CASSSVGLTDTQYF
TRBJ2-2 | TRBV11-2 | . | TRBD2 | TGTGCCAGCAGCTTAGATCGGGGGGTAGGCGGGGAGCTGTTTTTT | CASSLDRGVGGELFF
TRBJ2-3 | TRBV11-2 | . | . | TGTGCCAGCAGCTTACACAGGGCATATACGCAGTATTTT | CASSLHRAYTQYF
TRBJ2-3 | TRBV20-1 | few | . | TGCAGTGCCCAGGGCCTTCTACACGATACGCAGTATTTT | CSAQGLLHDTQYF
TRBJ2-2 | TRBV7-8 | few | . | TGTGCCAGCAGCCTCGTTGGCGGGGTCAACACCGGGGAGCTGTTTTTT | CASSLVGGVNTGELFF
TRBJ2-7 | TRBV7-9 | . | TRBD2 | TGTGCCAGCAGCTCTAGCGGGACTAGCGGGAGTTACGAGCAGTACTTC | CASSSSGTSGSYEQYF
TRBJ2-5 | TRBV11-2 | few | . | TGTGCCAGCACCTCCTCGCCCTGGGAAGGGGAGACCCAGTACTTC | CASTSSPWEGETQYF
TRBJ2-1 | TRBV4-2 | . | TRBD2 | TGTGCCAGCAGCCAAGATGGACTAGCGTTCGGGTACAATGAGCAGTTCTTC | CASSQDGLAFGYNEQFF
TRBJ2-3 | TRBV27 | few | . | TGTGCCAGCAGGGGCGCCGGGGGCACAGATACGCAGTATTTT | CASRGAGGTDTQYF
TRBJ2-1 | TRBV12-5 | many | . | TGTGCTAGTGGAAACACAGGGTTGGGCTCCTACAATGAGCAGTTCTTC | CASGNTGLGSYNEQFF
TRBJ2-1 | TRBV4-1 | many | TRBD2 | TGCGCCAGCAGCCAAGTACGGACAGAAAAGGGGACTAGCTCCTACAATGAGCAGTTCTTC | CASSQVRTEKGTSSYNEQFF
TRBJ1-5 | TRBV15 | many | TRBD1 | TGTGCCACCAGCCAGGACAGGGCGAGCAATCAGCCCCAGCATTTT | CATSQDRASNQPQHF
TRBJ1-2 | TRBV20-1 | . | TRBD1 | TGCAGTCAAGAGGGACAGGGGGCGGAAAACTATGGCTACACCTTC | CSQEGQGAENYGYTF
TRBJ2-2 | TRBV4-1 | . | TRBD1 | TGCGCCAGCAGCCAAGGGACAGGGTTGACCGGGGAGCTGTTTTTT | CASSQGTGLTGELFF
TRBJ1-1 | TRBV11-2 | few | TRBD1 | TGTGCCAGCAGCTTGGACAGGGTTATTGGCACTGAAGCTTTCTTT | CASSLDRVIGTEAFF
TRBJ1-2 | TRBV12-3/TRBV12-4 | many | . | TGTGCCAGCAGTTTTCGGGGCAGCTATGGCTACACCTTC | CASSFRGSYGYTF
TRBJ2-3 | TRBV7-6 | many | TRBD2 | TGTGCCAGCAGCTTCCCAGCGGGGACTAGCACAGATACGCAGTATTTT | CASSFPAGTSTDTQYF
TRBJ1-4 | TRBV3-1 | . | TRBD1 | TGTGCCAGCAGCCAAGGGACAGGGGCCGCAACTAATGAAAAACTGTTTTTT | CASSQGTGAATNEKLFF
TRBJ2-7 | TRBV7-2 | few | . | TGTGCCAGCAGCTTAGGTCCGGGTGATTACGAGCAGTACTTC | CASSLGPGDYEQYF
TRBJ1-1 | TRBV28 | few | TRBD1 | TGTGCCAGCAGCCTAGGGGGGACAGGGAACACTGAAGCTTTCTTT | CASSLGGTGNTEAFF
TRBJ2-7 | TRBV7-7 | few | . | TGTGCCAGCAGCTTAGACGGGGGTGGCGAGCAGTACTTC | CASSLDGGGEQYF
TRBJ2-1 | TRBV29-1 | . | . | TGCAGCGTTGGGGCTTCTCAGGTTGTTGAGCAGTTCTTC | CSVGASQVVEQFF
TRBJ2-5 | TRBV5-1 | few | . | TGCGCCAGCAGCGCTACAGGCCAAGAGACCCAGTACTTC | CASSATGQETQYF
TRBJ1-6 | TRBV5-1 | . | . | TGCGCCAGCAGCTTGGTTGGTCAGTCCAGCTCCTATAATTCACCCCTCCACTTT | CASSLVGQSSSYNSPLHF
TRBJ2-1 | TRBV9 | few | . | TGTGCCAGCACCGGTGACCCAGACAATGAGCAGTTCTTC | CASTGDPDNEQFF
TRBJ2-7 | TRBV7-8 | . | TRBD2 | TGTGCCAGCAGCTTAGTCGTCGGGGGGGCGGTTAGCTACGAGCAGTACTTC | CASSLVVGGAVSYEQYF